Following are 17 T cell receptor beta chains from one sample sequenced in a study of control samples from healthy donors and cancer patients. The assay was immunoSEQ multiplex PCR, and TCRdb's table has in-frame clones only and misses some. The sample shows 60,000 to 95,000 clones, roughly 84% of them seen only once. The sequencing input was blood. The source of these receptors is a man aged 50 to 60 in good health.

CDR3 sequence: CASRTSGPETQYF. Written as DNA, the CDR3 is TGTGCCAGCAGAACTAGCGGGCCAGAGACCCAGTACTTC. This chain uses TRBV12-3 or TRBV12-4 with TRBJ2-5; 9 bases map to TRBD2. V gave up 6 bases and J gave up 4 bases; unmatched junction bases: 3. The CDR3 is made up of 13 amino acids.

This clone was recorded only once. The chain recombines TRBV10-3 with TRBJ2-1; 11 bases line up with TRBD1. The CDR3 contains 15 residues. Germline assignment: CDR1 ENHRY and CDR2 SYGVKD. Losses at the gene ends were 8 bases for V and 5 bases for J; bases not matched to a gene: 8. CDR3 protein: CAIAPGQGANNEQFF. In DNA form, the CDR3 reads TGTGCCATCGCCCCCGGACAGGGGGCTAACAATGAGCAGTTCTTC.

The V call is TRBV2, the J call TRBJ2-5, with 7 nucleotides matching TRBD1. CDR3 length: 13 amino acids. Germline values: CDR1 SNHLY, CDR2 FYNNEI. The J segment lost 4 bases and the V segment lost 6 bases, leaving 5 bases of the junction unmatched. The CDR3 sequence is CASRTGRVETQYF. The CDR3 DNA is TGTGCCAGCAGGACAGGGAGAGTAGAGACCCAGTACTTC.

V is TRBV4-3 and J is TRBJ1-1; 7 bases are shared with TRBD1. Germline V gene data show CDR1 as LGHNA and CDR2 as YSLEER. V lost 0 bases to trimming and J lost 2 bases; unmatched junction nucleotides: 9. The CDR3 length is 17 residues. In DNA, the CDR3 is TGCGCCAGCAGCCAAGAAAAATTAAGGGACAGTAACACTGAAGCTTTCTTT. Translating it yields CASSQEKLRDSNTEAFF.

Points on this clone: A junction boundary mismatches the germline segment, possibly from a read error. The V and J genes are TRBV5-6 and TRBJ2-3; D uncertain. Germline CDR1 SGHDT, CDR2 YYEEEE. CDR3 size: 15 residues. DNA of the CDR3: TGTGCCAGCAGCTCGGCGTATGGCAGCACATATACGCAGTATTTT. Translating gives CASSSAYGSTYTQYF.

The chain carries TRBV19 and TRBJ2-3, with D possibly being TRBD2 (6 bases). CDR1 is LNHDA, CDR2 SQIVND, per germline (reference sequence). V was shortened by 0 bases and J by 2 bases, with 12 bases between the two germline ends. The CDR3 totals 16 residues. The CDR3 loop is CASSIEGGTLTDTQYF. The CDR3, as DNA: TGTGCCAGTAGTATAGAAGGCGGGACGCTCACAGATACGCAGTATTTT.

The chain is built from TRBV24-1 and TRBJ2-1; possibly TRBD1 for D (5 bases). The germline V gene has CDR1 KGHDR and CDR2 SFDVKD. The CDR3 is 17 amino acids. V lost 4 bases, J lost 0 bases, and 15 bases lay in between. The CDR3 DNA follows: TGTGCCACCAGTGACCGGACACCAACGACCTCCTACAATGAGCAGTTCTTC. It is translated as CATSDRTPTTSYNEQFF.

The chain employs TRBV15 and TRBJ1-5; TRBD1 is a possible D gene (5 bases). Germline V gives CDR1 LNHNV, CDR2 YYDKDF (reference sequence). V was cut by 1 base and J by 2 bases, with 12 bases left in between. The CDR3 runs 16 residues. The CDR3 DNA is TGTGCCACCAGCAGAGGAGCTGGAGGGGGCAATCAGCCCCAGCATTTT. The encoded protein is CATSRGAGGGNQPQHF.

This chain joins TRBV12-3 or TRBV12-4 and TRBJ1-5; D not resolved. Trimming shortened V by 5 bases and J by 1 base, and 3 bases separated the two germline ends. This CDR3 spans 12 amino acids. The CDR3 reads CASSTSNQPQHF. The CDR3 bases are TGTGCCAGCAGTACGAGCAATCAGCCCCAGCATTTT.

The table lists this clone with a count of one. The J gene is TRBJ2-7, the V gene TRBV9, with TRBD2 matching 10 bases. Per the germline V gene, CDR1 is SGDLS and CDR2 is YYNGEE. The V gene end was trimmed by 0 bases and the J gene end by 6 bases; junction bases not matched to a gene: 15. CDR3 size: 18 residues. CDR3 DNA sequence: TGTGCCAGCAGCGTAGGGGCAGGGAGGCTAGCGGGAGTAGGCGAGCAGTACTTC. Translated: CASSVGAGRLAGVGEQYF.

The CDR3 DNA reads TGTGCCAGCAGCTTTCAGGGCACTTCAAGCTCCTATAATTCACCCCTCCACTTT. Encoded protein: CASSFQGTSSSYNSPLHF. The gene calls are TRBV5-8 and TRBJ1-6; TRBD1 is a possible D gene (5 bases). This CDR3 has 18 residues. The germline V and J ends were trimmed by 2 bases and 0 bases, with 15 bases remaining between them. Germline CDR1 and CDR2: SGHTS and YDEGEE.

The rearrangement links TRBV5-1 to TRBJ2-1; D perhaps matches TRBD1 (6 bases). The length of the CDR3 is 15 residues. V lost 3 bases, J lost 0 bases, and 10 bases lay in between. The germline V gene encodes CDR1 SGHRS and CDR2 YFSETQ. The CDR3 is CASSSGQISYNEQFF. Written as DNA, the CDR3 is TGCGCCAGCAGCTCCGGACAGATCTCCTACAATGAGCAGTTCTTC. The full variable domain, completed using reference TRBV5-1 and TRBJ2-1, is KAGVTQTPRYLIKTRGQQVTLSCSPISGHRSVSWYQQTPGQGLQFLFEYFSETQRNKGNFPGRFSGRQFSNSRSEMNVSTLELGDSALYLCASSSGQISYNEQFFGPGTRLTVL.

This clone was seen only once. V and J are TRBV6-5 and TRBJ1-2; 10 nucleotides line up with TRBD1. The junction had 4 bases not matched to a gene; V was cut back by 4 bases and J by 8 bases. There are 13 residues in the CDR3. Germline V gene data show CDR1 as MNHEY and CDR2 as SVGAGI. CDR3 sequence (DNA): TGTGCCAGCAGTTCCTTGACAGGGGGCGGCTACACCTTC. Amino acids: CASSSLTGGGYTF.

The chain carries TRBV5-5 and TRBJ2-6; 7 bases line up with TRBD2. The CDR3 is 15 residues long. CDR1 is SGHKS and CDR2 is YYEKEE in the germline V gene (reference sequence). J lost 3 bases, V lost 2 bases, and 2 bases had no gene match. In DNA, the CDR3 is TGTGCCAGCAGCTTAGCTAGCGGTGGGGCCAACGTCCTGACTTTC. Its protein is CASSLASGGANVLTF.

Only a few counts were recorded for this clone. The rearrangement links TRBV28 to TRBJ1-1; D remains ambiguous. Germline CDR1 reads MDHEN; CDR2 reads SYDVKM. The V end was cut by 8 bases, the J end by 4 bases, with 17 bases between. CDR3 length equals 14 residues. CDR3 region: CASGETTSSTEAFF. As DNA, the CDR3 is TGTGCCAGCGGGGAAACTACTTCCAGCACTGAAGCTTTCTTT.

The genes are TRBV11-2 and TRBJ1-2; D possibly corresponds to TRBD1 (5 bases). CDR1 and CDR2 (germline): SGHAT, FQNNGV. The CDR3 is 14 amino acids. Trimming shortened V by 1 base and J by 3 bases, and 9 bases separated the two germline ends. CDR3 nucleotides: TGTGCCAGCAGCTTAGGCCAGGGCCACTATGGCTACACCTTC. It encodes CASSLGQGHYGYTF.

This chain uses TRBV28 with TRBJ2-7; possibly TRBD1 or TRBD2 for D (5 bases each). Germline lookup yields CDR1 MDHEN and CDR2 SYDVKM. There are 13 residues in the CDR3. V lost 2 bases and J 4 bases, leaving 9 bases between the germline ends. The CDR3 protein is CASSLGTPYEQYF. In DNA form, the CDR3 reads TGTGCCAGCAGTTTAGGGACCCCGTACGAGCAGTACTTC.